A single sample is the source of the 10 T cell receptor beta chains below, sequenced in a study of blood T cell repertoires in COVID-19. The assay was immunoSEQ multiplex PCR, and TCRdb's table has in-frame clones only and misses some. The sample has some 87,000 clones, 92% seen once; the top ten hold roughly 6.6%. Sequenced sample: peripheral blood. Receptors were obtained from a woman aged 55-69 years with active COVID-19.

This clone was detected once. This chain uses TRBV2 with TRBJ2-1; 8 bases are shared with TRBD2. Germline assignment: CDR1 SNHLY and CDR2 FYNNEI. The CDR3 sequence is 13 residues long. Trimming at V came to 7 bases and at J to 6 bases, leaving 5 bases not matched to a gene. DNA of the CDR3: TGTGCCAGCATGCGGGGGGCGGGCAATGAGCAGTTCTTC. Protein sequence: CASMRGAGNEQFF.

This rearrangement joins TRBV10-1 to TRBJ2-2, with 9 bases aligning to TRBD2. The CDR3 sequence is 16 residues long. In germline, CDR1 is WNHNN, CDR2 SYGVQD (reference sequence). The J segment lost 0 bases and the V segment lost 4 bases, leaving 3 bases of the junction unmatched. The DNA of the CDR3 is TGCGCCAGCAGTGCGATAGCGGGAGCGAACACCGGGGAGCTGTTTTTT. It translates to CASSAIAGANTGELFF.

The CDR3 DNA follows: TGTGCCAGTTCCCCACCCAGGTCGGGAGGGCTGTTTTTT. It codes for CASSPPRSGGLFF. The gene calls are TRBV19 and TRBJ2-2; 7 bases map to TRBD2. Looked up from germline, CDR1 is LNHDA and CDR2 is SQIVND (reference sequence). This CDR3 is 13 amino acids long. V shed 8 bases, J shed 13 bases, and the junction held 13 bases outside the gene matches.

The chain uses TRBV28 and TRBJ2-1; TRBD2 matches at 8 bases. Germline CDR1 is MDHEN and CDR2 is SYDVKM. CDR3 length: 17 residues. Germline trimming cut 4 bases from V and 2 bases from J; bases unmatched to any gene: 10. This CDR3 is CASSYPEIAGTYNEQFF. The CDR3 nucleotides are TGTGCCAGCAGTTACCCCGAGATAGCGGGGACCTACAATGAGCAGTTCTTC.

This chain joins TRBV6-5 and TRBJ1-5; no definite D call. Germline CDR1 and CDR2: MNHEY and SVGAGI. This CDR3 is built from 15 residues. V was pared by 0 bases and J by 4 bases, with 10 bases between. The CDR3 sequence: CASSYSSSSNQPQHF. Written as DNA, the CDR3 is TGTGCCAGCAGTTACTCGAGTTCTTCAAATCAGCCCCAGCATTTT.

Only a few counts were recorded for this clone. V usage is TRBV5-4 and J usage is TRBJ2-7; the D gene is possibly TRBD2 (5 bases). This CDR3 has 12 amino acids. With 3 bases removed from V and 9 bases from J, the gap between germline ends came to 13 bases. From germline, CDR1 is SGHNT and CDR2 YYREEE (reference sequence). The CDR3 sequence is CASSWGDTGQYF. For the CDR3, the DNA is TGTGCCAGCAGCTGGGGAGATACGGGGCAGTACTTC.

This clone was recorded many times. The chain is built from TRBV11-3 and TRBJ1-1; no reliable D call. V was cut by 1 base and J by 9 bases, with 9 bases left in between. Germline values: CDR1 SGHNT, CDR2 YENEEA. The CDR3 contains 12 residues. The CDR3 is CASSLAANQAFF. The CDR3 DNA reads TGTGCCAGCAGCTTAGCTGCGAATCAAGCTTTCTTT.

This chain connects TRBV7-2 to TRBJ2-4, with D maybe TRBD2 (5 bases). CDR1 is SGHTA, CDR2 FQGNSA, per germline. V lost 5 bases and J 0 bases, leaving 14 bases between the germline ends. This CDR3 region has 16 residues. The chain's CDR3 is CASSPRTGIAKNIQYF. The CDR3 region has the DNA TGTGCCAGCAGCCCACGGACCGGGATAGCCAAAAACATTCAGTACTTC. Variable domain in full (rest from reference TRBV7-2 and TRBJ2-4): GAGVSQSPSNKVTEKGKDVELRCDPISGHTALYWYRQSLGQGLEFLIYFQGNSAPDKSGLPSDRFSAERTGGSVSTLTIQRTQQEDSAVYLCASSPRTGIAKNIQYFGAGTRLSVL.

The J gene is TRBJ2-2, the V gene TRBV11-2, with a tentative D call TRBD2 (6 bases). The germline V gene encodes CDR1 SGHAT and CDR2 FQNNGV. The V gene lost 1 base and the J gene lost 5 bases, with 14 bases spanning the gap. The CDR3 sequence is 16 residues long. CDR3 bases: TGTGCCAGCAGCTTAGTTAGGGCGGGGCCAACCGGGGAGCTGTTTTTT. Its protein product is CASSLVRAGPTGELFF.

V and J are TRBV19 and TRBJ1-2; 8 bases line up with TRBD1. The CDR3 runs to 15 residues. Germline-derived CDR1 and CDR2 are LNHDA and SQIVND (reference sequence). The trim removed 5 bases at V and 2 bases at J, leaving 7 bases unmatched. CDR3 protein: CASSSDRGLNYGYTF. The CDR3 DNA sequence: TGTGCCAGTAGTTCCGACAGGGGCCTCAACTATGGCTACACCTTC.